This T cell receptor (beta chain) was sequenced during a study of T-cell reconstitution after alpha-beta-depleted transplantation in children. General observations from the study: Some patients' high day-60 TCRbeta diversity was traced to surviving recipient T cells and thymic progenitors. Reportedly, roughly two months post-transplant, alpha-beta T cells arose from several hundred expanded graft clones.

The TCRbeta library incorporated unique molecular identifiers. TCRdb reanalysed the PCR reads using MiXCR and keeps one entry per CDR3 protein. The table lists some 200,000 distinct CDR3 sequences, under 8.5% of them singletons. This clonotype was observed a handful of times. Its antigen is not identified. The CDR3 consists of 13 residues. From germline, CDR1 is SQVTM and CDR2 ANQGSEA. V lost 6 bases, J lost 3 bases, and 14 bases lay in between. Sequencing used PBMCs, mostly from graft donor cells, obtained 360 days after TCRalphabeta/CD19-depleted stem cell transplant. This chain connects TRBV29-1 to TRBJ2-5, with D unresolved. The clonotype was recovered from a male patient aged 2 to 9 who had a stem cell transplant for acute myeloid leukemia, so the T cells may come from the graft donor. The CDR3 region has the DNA TGCAGCGTGGTGGCTGCAGGCGAAGAGACCCAGTACTTC. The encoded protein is CSVVAAGEETQYF.